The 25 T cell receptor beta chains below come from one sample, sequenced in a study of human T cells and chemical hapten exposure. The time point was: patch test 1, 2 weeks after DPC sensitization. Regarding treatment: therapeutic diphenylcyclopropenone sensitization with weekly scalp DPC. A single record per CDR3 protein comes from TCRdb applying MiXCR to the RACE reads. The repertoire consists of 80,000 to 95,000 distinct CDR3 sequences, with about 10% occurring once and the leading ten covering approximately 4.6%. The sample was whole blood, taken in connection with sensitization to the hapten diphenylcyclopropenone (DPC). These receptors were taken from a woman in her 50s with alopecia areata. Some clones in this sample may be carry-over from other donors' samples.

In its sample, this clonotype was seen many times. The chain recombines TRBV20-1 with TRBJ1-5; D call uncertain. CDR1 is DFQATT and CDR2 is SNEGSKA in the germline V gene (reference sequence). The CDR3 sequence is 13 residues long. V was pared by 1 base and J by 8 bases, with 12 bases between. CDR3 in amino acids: CSARGSIPEPQHF. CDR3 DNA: TGCAGTGCTAGAGGATCGATTCCGGAGCCCCAGCATTTT.

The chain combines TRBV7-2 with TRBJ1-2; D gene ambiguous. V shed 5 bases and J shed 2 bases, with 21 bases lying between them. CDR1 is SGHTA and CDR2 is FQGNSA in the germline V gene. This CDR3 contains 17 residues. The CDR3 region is CASSAILTAGHNYGYTF. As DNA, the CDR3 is TGTGCCAGCAGCGCCATCTTGACCGCGGGCCACAACTATGGCTACACCTTC.

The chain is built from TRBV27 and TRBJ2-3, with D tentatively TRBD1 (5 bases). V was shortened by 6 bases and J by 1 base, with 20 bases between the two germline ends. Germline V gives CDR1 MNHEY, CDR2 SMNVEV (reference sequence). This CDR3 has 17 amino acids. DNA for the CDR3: TGTGCCAGCAGCCCTGTAGGGGTTAGTCCTCGCACAGATACGCAGTATTTT. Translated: CASSPVGVSPRTDTQYF.

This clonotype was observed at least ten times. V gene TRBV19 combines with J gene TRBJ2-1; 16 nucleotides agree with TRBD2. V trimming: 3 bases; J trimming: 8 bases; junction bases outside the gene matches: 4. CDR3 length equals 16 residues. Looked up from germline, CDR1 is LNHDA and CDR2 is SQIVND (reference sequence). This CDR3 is CASSIQGLAGGHEQFF. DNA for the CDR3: TGTGCCAGTAGTATCCAGGGACTAGCGGGAGGGCATGAGCAGTTCTTC.

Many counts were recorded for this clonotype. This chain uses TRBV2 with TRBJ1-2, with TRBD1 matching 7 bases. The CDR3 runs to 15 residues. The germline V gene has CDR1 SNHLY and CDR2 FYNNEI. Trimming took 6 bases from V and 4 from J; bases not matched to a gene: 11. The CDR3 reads CASRQGPNLAYGYTF. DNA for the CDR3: TGTGCCAGCAGACAGGGGCCTAACCTCGCCTATGGCTACACCTTC.

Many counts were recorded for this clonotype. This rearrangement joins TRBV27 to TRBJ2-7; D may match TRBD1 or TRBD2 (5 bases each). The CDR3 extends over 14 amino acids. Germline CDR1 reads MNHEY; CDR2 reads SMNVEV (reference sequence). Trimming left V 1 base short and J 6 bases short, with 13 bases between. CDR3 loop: CASSLLGELGEQYF. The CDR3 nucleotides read TGTGCCAGCAGTTTATTGGGGGAGTTAGGCGAGCAGTACTTC.

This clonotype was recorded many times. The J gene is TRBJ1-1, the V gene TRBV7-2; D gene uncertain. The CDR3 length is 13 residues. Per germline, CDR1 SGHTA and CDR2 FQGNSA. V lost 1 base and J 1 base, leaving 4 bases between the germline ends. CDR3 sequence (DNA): TGTGCCAGCAGCTTAGTGGGGAACACTGAAGCTTTCTTT. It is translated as CASSLVGNTEAFF.

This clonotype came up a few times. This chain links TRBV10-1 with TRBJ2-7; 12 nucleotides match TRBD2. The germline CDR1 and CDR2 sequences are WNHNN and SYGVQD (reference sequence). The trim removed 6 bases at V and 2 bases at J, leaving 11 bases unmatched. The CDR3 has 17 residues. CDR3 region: CASSGIPTSGSPYEQYF. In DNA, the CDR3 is TGCGCCAGCAGCGGAATTCCGACTAGCGGGAGTCCCTACGAGCAGTACTTC.

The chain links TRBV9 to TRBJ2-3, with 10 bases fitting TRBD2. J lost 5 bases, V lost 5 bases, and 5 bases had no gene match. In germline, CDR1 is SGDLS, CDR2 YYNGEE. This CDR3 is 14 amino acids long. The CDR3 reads CASRSGGAGDTQYF. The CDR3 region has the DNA TGTGCCAGCAGAAGCGGGGGGGCCGGAGATACGCAGTATTTT.

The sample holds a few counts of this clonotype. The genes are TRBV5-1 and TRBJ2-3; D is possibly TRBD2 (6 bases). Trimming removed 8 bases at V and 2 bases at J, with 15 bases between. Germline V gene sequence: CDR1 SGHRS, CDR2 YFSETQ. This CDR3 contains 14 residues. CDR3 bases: TGCGCCAGTGCACGGGACTGGAACACAGATACGCAGTATTTT. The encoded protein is CASARDWNTDTQYF.

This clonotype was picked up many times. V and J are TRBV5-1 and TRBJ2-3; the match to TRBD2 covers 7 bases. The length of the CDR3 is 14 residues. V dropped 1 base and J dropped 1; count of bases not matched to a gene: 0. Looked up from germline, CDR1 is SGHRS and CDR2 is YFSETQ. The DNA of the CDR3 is TGCGCCAGCAGCTTGAGCGGGGGCACAGATACGCAGTATTTT. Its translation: CASSLSGGTDTQYF.

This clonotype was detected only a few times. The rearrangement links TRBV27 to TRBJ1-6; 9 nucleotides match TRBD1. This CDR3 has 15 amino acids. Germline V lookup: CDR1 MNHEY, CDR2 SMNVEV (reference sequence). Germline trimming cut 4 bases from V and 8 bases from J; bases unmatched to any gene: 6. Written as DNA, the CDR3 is TGTGCCAGCAGTTCAAGGACAGGGGTAGATTCACCCCTCCACTTT. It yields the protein CASSSRTGVDSPLHF.

DNA for the CDR3: TGTGCCAGTCTTGAAGGGGTTTTCACTGAAGCTTTCTTT. Translation gives CASLEGVFTEAFF. This sequence joins TRBV2 and TRBJ1-1, with D tentatively TRBD1 (5 bases). Trimming cost V 9 bases and J 4 bases, with 15 bases left between them. This CDR3 region has 13 residues. Germline CDR1 SNHLY, CDR2 FYNNEI. The full variable domain, completed using reference TRBV2 and TRBJ1-1, is EPEVTQTPSHQVTQMGQEVILRCVPISNHLYFYWYRQILGQKVEFLVSFYNNEISEKSEIFDDQFSVERPDGSNFTLKIRSTKLEDSAMYFCASLEGVFTEAFFGQGTRLTVV.

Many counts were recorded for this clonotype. The CDR3 DNA sequence: TGTGCCAGCAGCCAAGATCCCAAAGGGTACGAGCAGTACTTC. This encodes CASSQDPKGYEQYF. The chain has TRBV14 and TRBJ2-7; D is uncertain. This CDR3 has 14 amino acids. Germline-derived CDR1 and CDR2 are SGHDN and FVKESK. V was trimmed by 0 bases and J by 4 bases, leaving 10 bases between them.

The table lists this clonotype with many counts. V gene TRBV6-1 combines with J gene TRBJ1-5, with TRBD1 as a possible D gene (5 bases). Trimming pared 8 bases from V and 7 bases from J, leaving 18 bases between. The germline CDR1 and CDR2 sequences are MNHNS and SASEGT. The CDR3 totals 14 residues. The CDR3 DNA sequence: TGTGCCAGCGGTGCCAGGGAGCCCCCACAGCCCCAGCATTTT. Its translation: CASGAREPPQPQHF.

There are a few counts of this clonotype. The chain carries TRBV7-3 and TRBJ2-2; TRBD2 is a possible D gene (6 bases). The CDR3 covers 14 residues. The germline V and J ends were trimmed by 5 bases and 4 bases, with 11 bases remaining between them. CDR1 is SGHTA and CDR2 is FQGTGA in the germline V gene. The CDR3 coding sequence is TGTGCCAGCAGCCCGGGGGTCCTCACCGGGGAGCTGTTTTTT. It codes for CASSPGVLTGELFF.

The CDR3 is CASSLQKSGANVLTF. CDR3 DNA sequence: TGTGCCAGCAGTTTACAGAAGTCTGGGGCCAACGTCCTGACTTTC. The rearrangement links TRBV6-5 to TRBJ2-6; no firm D call. This CDR3 contains 15 residues. With 4 bases removed from V and 1 base from J, the gap between germline ends came to 8 bases. The germline V gene has CDR1 MNHEY and CDR2 SVGAGI.

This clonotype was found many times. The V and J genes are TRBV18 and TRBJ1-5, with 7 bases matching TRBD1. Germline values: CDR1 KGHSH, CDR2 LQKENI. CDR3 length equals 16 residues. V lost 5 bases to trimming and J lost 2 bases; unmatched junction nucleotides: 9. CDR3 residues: CASSERQGGGNQPQHF. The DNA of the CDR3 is TGTGCCAGCTCAGAGAGACAGGGAGGGGGCAATCAGCCCCAGCATTTT.

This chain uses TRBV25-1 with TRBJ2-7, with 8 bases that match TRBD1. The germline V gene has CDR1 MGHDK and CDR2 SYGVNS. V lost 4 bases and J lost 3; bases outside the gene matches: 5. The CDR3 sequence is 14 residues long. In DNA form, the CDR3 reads TGTGCCAGCAGTGCAACAGGGGGTAGCTACGAGCAGTACTTC. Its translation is CASSATGGSYEQYF.

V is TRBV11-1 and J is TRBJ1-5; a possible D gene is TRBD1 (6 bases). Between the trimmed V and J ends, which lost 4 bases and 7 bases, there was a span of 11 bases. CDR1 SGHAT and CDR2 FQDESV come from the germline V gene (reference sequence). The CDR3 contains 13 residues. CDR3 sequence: CASSSAGVQPQHF. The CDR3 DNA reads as TGTGCCAGCAGCTCGGCAGGGGTACAGCCCCAGCATTTT.

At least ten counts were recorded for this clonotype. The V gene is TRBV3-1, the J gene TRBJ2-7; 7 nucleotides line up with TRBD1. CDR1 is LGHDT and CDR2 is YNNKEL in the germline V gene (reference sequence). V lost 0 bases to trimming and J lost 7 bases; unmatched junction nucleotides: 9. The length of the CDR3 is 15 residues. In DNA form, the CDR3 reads TGTGCCAGCAGCCAAGATCTGGCCAGGGGGAGAGAGCAGTACTTC. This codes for CASSQDLARGREQYF.

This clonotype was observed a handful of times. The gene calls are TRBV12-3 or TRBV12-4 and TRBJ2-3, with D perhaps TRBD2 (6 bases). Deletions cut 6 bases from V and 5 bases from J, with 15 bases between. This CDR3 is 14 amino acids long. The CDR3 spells CASRTSGAGDTQYF. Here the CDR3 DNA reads TGTGCCAGCAGGACTAGTGGGGCAGGAGATACGCAGTATTTT.

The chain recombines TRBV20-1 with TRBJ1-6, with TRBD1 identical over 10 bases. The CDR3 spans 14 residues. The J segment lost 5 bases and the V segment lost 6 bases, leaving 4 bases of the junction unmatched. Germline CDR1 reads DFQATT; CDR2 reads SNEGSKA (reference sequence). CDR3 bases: TGCAGTGCAGAAGGACAGGGGGATAATTCACCCCTCCACTTT. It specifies CSAEGQGDNSPLHF.

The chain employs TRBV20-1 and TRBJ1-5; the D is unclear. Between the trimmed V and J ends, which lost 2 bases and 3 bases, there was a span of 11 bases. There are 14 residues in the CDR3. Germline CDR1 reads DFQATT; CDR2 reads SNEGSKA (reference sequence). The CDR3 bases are TGCAGTGCTAGACGTCAGAGGGACAATCAGCCCCAGCATTTT. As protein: CSARRQRDNQPQHF.

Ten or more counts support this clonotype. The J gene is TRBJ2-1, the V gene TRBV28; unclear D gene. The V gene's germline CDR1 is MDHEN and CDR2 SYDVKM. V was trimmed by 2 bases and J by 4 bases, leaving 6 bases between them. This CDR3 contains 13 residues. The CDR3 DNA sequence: TGTGCCAGCAGTTTAGCACAGTACAATGAGCAGTTCTTC. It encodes CASSLAQYNEQFF.